This note documents a single T cell receptor (beta chain) sequence. The antigen is unknown. The CDR3 contains 15 residues. CDR1 and CDR2 from the germline V gene are LNHDA and SQIVND (reference sequence). The V and J ends lost 0 bases and 0 bases respectively, with 9 bases between them. This entry comes from a study of T cells in localized non-small cell lung cancer. Overall study results and limits: Adjacent lung exhibited a median of about 50 among the 100 most abundant tumor clones. Density of T cells in blood, when higher, went with longer overall survival.

TCRdb's table, derived via immunoSEQ multiplex PCR, lists solely in-frame clones and lacks some. Of about 72,000 clones in the sample, around 85% are singletons; the top ten hold approximately 1.3%. The TCR originated in a female donor over 55 with stage I lung adenocarcinoma. V is TRBV19 and J is TRBJ2-7, with D unclear. This specimen was peripheral blood, taken before any cancer treatment. CDR3 loop: CASSIDSQSSYEQYF. The CDR3 nucleotides read TGTGCCAGTAGTATAGACTCTCAGAGCTCCTACGAGCAGTACTTC.